This T cell receptor beta chain is drawn from a study of post-analysis software for immune sequencing data. For the study at large: Patients with relapsing-remitting, secondary progressive and progressive-relapsing multiple sclerosis courses were all represented. Study-wide findings and caveats: Batch-matched samples strongly co-clustered by F measure. The study found TRBV5-6, TRBV5-1 and TRBV20-1 among about 5 TRBV segments more frequent in patients than controls. Significantly lower normalized Chao1 diversity was seen in multiple sclerosis patients than in controls.

Every TCR beta cDNA library bore unique molecular identifiers. TCRdb redid the calling of the PCR reads with MiXCR, one entry per CDR3 protein. Here the sample spans under 200,000 distinct CDR3 sequences, roughly 35% being singletons. The table lists this clonotype with many counts. Its specificity is not known. Trimming at V came to 1 base and at J to 4 bases, leaving 2 bases not matched to a gene. The CDR3 has 13 residues. The germline V gene has CDR1 DFQATT and CDR2 SNEGSKA (reference sequence). Sequences were derived from blood, sampled after autologous hematopoietic stem cell transplantation. This chain uses TRBV20-1 with TRBJ2-5, with 8 nucleotides matching TRBD2. The receptor was isolated from a girl aged 5-17 years with multiple sclerosis. CDR3 loop: CSARAGGPETQYF. Here the CDR3 DNA reads TGCAGTGCTAGAGCGGGAGGGCCAGAGACCCAGTACTTC.